The 27 T cell receptor beta chains reported below all come from one sample, sequenced in a study of blood T cell repertoires in COVID-19. Produced via immunoSEQ multiplex PCR; TCRdb's table is partial and in-frame only. The sample holds around 55,000 clones; roughly 86% are singletons and the top ten take more than 8%. The sequenced sample was peripheral blood. The receptors originated from a man aged 60 to 75 with active COVID-19.

The V call is TRBV4-2, the J call TRBJ1-6; 10 bases match TRBD1. This CDR3 spans 15 amino acids. CDR1 and CDR2 (germline): LGHNA, YNFKEQ. Unmatched junction bases numbered 6, after V lost 4 bases and J lost 9 bases. CDR3 residues: CASSPWGQGSSPLHF. The CDR3 nucleotides read TGTGCCAGCAGCCCTTGGGGACAGGGGAGTTCACCCCTCCACTTT.

This sequence joins TRBV9 and TRBJ2-2, with 8 bases fitting TRBD2. Germline V gives CDR1 SGDLS, CDR2 YYNGEE. Trimming at V came to 2 bases and at J to 5 bases, leaving 11 bases not matched to a gene. The CDR3 is 17 amino acids. CDR3 loop: CASSVHGTSPLTGELFF. The CDR3 DNA is TGTGCCAGCAGCGTCCACGGGACTAGTCCCTTGACCGGGGAGCTGTTTTTT.

The J gene is TRBJ2-5, the V gene TRBV12-3 or TRBV12-4; D might be TRBD1 (5 bases). This CDR3 is built from 13 residues. V was shortened by 3 bases and J by 3 bases, with 8 bases between the two germline ends. CDR3 residues: CASSLQGEETQYF. The CDR3 DNA follows: TGTGCCAGCAGTTTGCAGGGTGAAGAGACCCAGTACTTC.

The chain uses TRBV2 and TRBJ1-2; D is uncertain. CDR3 length: 13 residues. V lost 6 bases and J lost 7, with 15 bases in between. Germline V gives CDR1 SNHLY, CDR2 FYNNEI. DNA for the CDR3: TGTGCCAGCAGCGAGATCCCAGGCGTTGGCTACACCTTC. Its protein is CASSEIPGVGYTF.

This chain joins TRBV19 and TRBJ2-7, with 14 bases lining up with TRBD2. V shed 2 bases and J 0 bases; nucleotides not matched to a gene: 9. This CDR3 contains 19 residues. Germline CDR1 and CDR2: LNHDA and SQIVND (reference sequence). The CDR3 loop is CASSIYPGLAGVHSYEQYF. The CDR3 bases are TGTGCCAGTAGTATATACCCGGGACTAGCGGGAGTTCACTCCTACGAGCAGTACTTC.

The chain carries TRBV2 and TRBJ1-5; the D gene is possibly TRBD1 (6 bases). This CDR3 contains 14 residues. In germline, CDR1 is SNHLY, CDR2 FYNNEI. Trimming stripped 5 bases from V and 6 bases from J, with 14 bases between. CDR3 protein: CASSKDRMSQPQHF. The CDR3, as DNA: TGTGCCAGCAGTAAGGACAGAATGAGTCAGCCCCAGCATTTT.

The chain recombines TRBV7-2 with TRBJ1-5; TRBD1 aligns across 8 bases. V shed 5 bases, J shed 0 bases, and the junction held 3 bases outside the gene matches. The CDR3 is 15 amino acids. Per germline, CDR1 SGHTA and CDR2 FQGNSA. CDR3 nucleotides: TGTGCCAGCAGCCAAGGACAGGGTAGCAATCAGCCCCAGCATTTT. As protein: CASSQGQGSNQPQHF. The full variable domain, its missing parts supplied by reference TRBV7-2 and TRBJ1-5, is GAGVSQSPSNKVTEKGKDVELRCDPISGHTALYWYRQSLGQGLEFLIYFQGNSAPDKSGLPSDRFSAERTGGSVSTLTIQRTQQEDSAVYLCASSQGQGSNQPQHFGDGTRLSIL.

This chain connects TRBV5-6 to TRBJ2-5, with 9 bases identical to TRBD2. The CDR3 extends over 15 amino acids. The germline V gene has CDR1 SGHDT and CDR2 YYEEEE. Trimming removed 4 bases from V and 5 bases from J; junction bases left unmatched: 9. The DNA for the CDR3 is TGTGCCAGCAGCCCATTAGCGGGAGTAGGGGAGACCCAGTACTTC. Amino acids: CASSPLAGVGETQYF.

V is TRBV9 and J is TRBJ1-4; unclear D gene. V lost 0 bases and J lost 4, with 13 bases in between. The germline V gene encodes CDR1 SGDLS and CDR2 YYNGEE. The length of the CDR3 is 16 residues. This CDR3 reads CASSVGAVRINEKLFF. DNA of the CDR3: TGTGCCAGCAGCGTAGGGGCAGTCAGAATTAATGAAAAACTGTTTTTT. Supplemented by reference TRBV9 and TRBJ1-4, the full variable domain reads DSGVTQTPKHLITATGQRVTLRCSPRSGDLSVYWYQQSLDQGLQFLIQYYNGEERAKGNILERFSAQQFPDLHSELNLSSLELGDSALYFCASSVGAVRINEKLFFGSGTQLSVL.

V gene TRBV19 combines with J gene TRBJ1-1; TRBD1 is a possible D gene (5 bases). The length of the CDR3 is 14 residues. The germline gives CDR1 LNHDA, CDR2 SQIVND (reference sequence). Trimming cost V 5 bases and J 1 base, with 11 bases left between them. This CDR3 is CASSPQGPNTEAFF. CDR3 in DNA: TGTGCCAGTAGTCCCCAGGGCCCGAACACTGAAGCTTTCTTT.

J is TRBJ2-7 and V is TRBV20-1; 11 bases are a match to TRBD2. This CDR3 contains 15 residues. After removal of 3 bases from V and 1 base from J, the junction contained 5 bases not matched to a gene. Germline V gives CDR1 DFQATT, CDR2 SNEGSKA (reference sequence). Here the CDR3 DNA reads TGCAGTGCTAGTAAACTAGCGGGAGTTTCCTACGAGCAGTACTTC. It is translated as CSASKLAGVSYEQYF.

The chain uses TRBV6-4 and TRBJ2-7, with a possible D match to TRBD2 (5 bases). The V gene's germline CDR1 is MRHNA and CDR2 SNTAGT. This CDR3 is built from 16 residues. The V end was cut by 0 bases, the J end by 2 bases, with 14 bases between. CDR3 amino acids: CASSDSGSSVAYEQYF. In DNA, the CDR3 is TGTGCCAGCAGTGACTCGGGGAGTTCTGTAGCCTACGAGCAGTACTTC.

The chain joins TRBV7-9 to TRBJ2-1; D is possibly TRBD2 (5 bases). With 3 bases removed from V and 1 base from J, the gap between germline ends came to 19 bases. There are 18 residues in the CDR3. CDR1 is SEHNR and CDR2 is FQNEAQ in the germline V gene (reference sequence). DNA for the CDR3: TGTGCCAGCAGCTTCTTCGGAGGCGGAGCCGTTTCCTACAATGAGCAGTTCTTC. Translated: CASSFFGGGAVSYNEQFF.

In this sample, this clone turned up once. CDR3 sequence: CASSLAGVPEQYF. CDR3 coding DNA: TGTGCCAGCAGCTTAGCGGGAGTTCCCGAGCAGTACTTC. The chain is built from TRBV5-5 and TRBJ2-7; TRBD2 matches at 8 bases. This CDR3 spans 13 amino acids. V dropped 2 bases and J dropped 6; count of bases not matched to a gene: 4. The germline CDR1 and CDR2 sequences are SGHKS and YYEKEE (reference sequence).

The chain links TRBV27 to TRBJ2-1, with 7 nucleotides matching TRBD2. Germline CDR1 and CDR2: MNHEY and SMNVEV (reference sequence). The CDR3 runs to 16 residues. The trim removed 3 bases at V and 2 bases at J, leaving 7 bases unmatched. The CDR3 region is CASSFSSGTPYNEQFF. The CDR3 nucleotides read TGTGCCAGCAGTTTCTCCAGCGGGACCCCCTACAATGAGCAGTTCTTC.

The chain links TRBV6-1 to TRBJ1-5; no clear D gene. The CDR3 extends over 16 amino acids. V was pared by 3 bases and J by 2 bases, with 14 bases between. Germline V CDR1 and CDR2: MNHNS, SASEGT. The CDR3 DNA sequence: TGTGCCAGCAGTGATCCTGAGGGCTGGGGCAATCAGCCCCAGCATTTT. Translating it yields CASSDPEGWGNQPQHF.

This clone was picked up a small number of times. This sequence joins TRBV24-1 and TRBJ1-5, with TRBD1 as a possible D gene (6 bases). The CDR3 length is 14 residues. Germline V gives CDR1 KGHDR, CDR2 SFDVKD. V was clipped by 4 bases and J by 3 bases, with 9 bases between them. The CDR3 protein is CATSEGTINQPQHF. CDR3 nucleotide sequence: TGTGCCACCAGTGAGGGGACAATCAATCAGCCCCAGCATTTT.

The chain carries TRBV28 and TRBJ2-3, with 7 bases matching TRBD2. In germline, CDR1 is MDHEN, CDR2 SYDVKM. The trim removed 6 bases at V and 5 bases at J, leaving 11 bases unmatched. The CDR3 sequence is 15 residues long. CDR3 sequence (DNA): TGTGCCAGCAGCAGTTTAGGGCCGGGGGGAGATACGCAGTATTTT. It translates to CASSSLGPGGDTQYF.

In its sample, this clone was seen a few times. V is TRBV5-1 and J is TRBJ1-6; D gene uncertain. Trimming left V 2 bases short and J 7 bases short, with 16 bases between. The CDR3 is 16 amino acids. Looked up from germline, CDR1 is SGHRS and CDR2 is YFSETQ. CDR3 in DNA: TGCGCCAGCAGCTTCCAGGATCCCGGCCCGAATTCACCCCTCCACTTT. Translating gives CASSFQDPGPNSPLHF.

V usage is TRBV13 and J usage is TRBJ2-2; 12 positions agree with TRBD2. This CDR3 is 17 amino acids long. Germline trimming cut 3 bases from V and 2 bases from J; bases unmatched to any gene: 4. Germline V gene lookup returns CDR1 PRHDT and CDR2 FYEKMQ (reference sequence). The CDR3 region is CASSLGLAGDNTGELFF. For the CDR3, the DNA is TGTGCCAGCAGCTTGGGACTAGCGGGTGATAACACCGGGGAGCTGTTTTTT. The full variable domain, with the rest looked up from reference TRBV13 and TRBJ2-2, is AAGVIQSPRHLIKEKRETATLKCYPIPRHDTVYWYQQGPGQDPQFLISFYEKMQSDKGSIPDRFSAQQFSDYHSELNMSSLELGDSALYFCASSLGLAGDNTGELFFGEGSRLTVL.

CDR3 DNA sequence: TGCAGCGCCCACAGGGTTGGCACAGATACGCAGTATTTT. This translates into CSAHRVGTDTQYF. The rearrangement joins TRBV29-1 to TRBJ2-3, with D possibly being TRBD1 (6 bases). This CDR3 contains 13 residues. Germline values: CDR1 SQVTM, CDR2 ANQGSEA. Trimming took 7 bases from V and 1 from J, leaving 12 bases between them.

The chain is built from TRBV11-3 and TRBJ2-1; the D gene is possibly TRBD1 (6 bases). The CDR3 consists of 13 residues. Germline values: CDR1 SGHNT, CDR2 YENEEA. V was shortened by 5 bases and J by 5 bases, with 10 bases between the two germline ends. Here the CDR3 DNA reads TGTGCCAGCAGCGACAGGACGGACAATGAGCAGTTCTTC. It is translated as CASSDRTDNEQFF.

There are a few counts of this clone. CDR3 DNA sequence: TGTGCCAGCAGTTTAGCGGCGGGGAAAGCTTTCTTT. It is translated as CASSLAAGKAFF. The chain combines TRBV12-3 or TRBV12-4 with TRBJ1-1, with D unresolved. Trimming shortened V by 0 bases and J by 9 bases, and 8 bases separated the two germline ends. CDR3 length: 12 amino acids.

V and J are TRBV15 and TRBJ2-3, with 9 nucleotides matching TRBD2. The V gene's germline CDR1 is LNHNV and CDR2 YYDKDF (reference sequence). The junction had 10 bases not matched to a gene; V was cut back by 1 base and J by 2 bases. The CDR3 consists of 18 residues. The CDR3 spells CATSRAKASGALTDTQYF. CDR3 coding DNA: TGTGCCACCAGCAGAGCGAAGGCTAGCGGGGCTCTCACAGATACGCAGTATTTT.

V and J are TRBV7-9 and TRBJ1-2; maybe TRBD1 (6 bases). This CDR3 has 13 residues. Germline V gene data show CDR1 as SEHNR and CDR2 as FQNEAQ (reference sequence). V lost 3 bases to trimming and J lost 4 bases, with 9 bases between them. CDR3 residues: CASSFRGAYGYTF. The DNA for the CDR3 is TGTGCCAGCAGCTTCAGGGGAGCCTATGGCTACACCTTC.

This chain links TRBV5-1 with TRBJ2-1, with 9 bases that match TRBD1. The CDR3 length is 16 residues. Germline CDR1 and CDR2: SGHRS and YFSETQ. V shed 3 bases and J 4 bases; nucleotides not matched to a gene: 8. In nucleotides, the CDR3 is TGCGCCAGCAGCTCGCGGGGGACAGGGTTGTACAATGAGCAGTTCTTC. Translated: CASSSRGTGLYNEQFF. The complete variable domain, with remaining parts taken from reference TRBV5-1 and TRBJ2-1, reads KAGVTQTPRYLIKTRGQQVTLSCSPISGHRSVSWYQQTPGQGLQFLFEYFSETQRNKGNFPGRFSGRQFSNSRSEMNVSTLELGDSALYLCASSSRGTGLYNEQFFGPGTRLTVL.

The V gene is TRBV4-1, the J gene TRBJ2-7, with TRBD2 matching over 10 bases. V was clipped by 5 bases and J by 4 bases; unmatched bases: 8. This CDR3 region has 15 residues. Germline assignment: CDR1 MGHRA and CDR2 YSYEKL. The CDR3 loop reads CASSGGTSELYEQYF. CDR3 nucleotide sequence: TGCGCCAGCAGCGGAGGGACTAGCGAATTGTACGAGCAGTACTTC.